Listed below are T cell receptor beta chains from one sample, sequenced in a study of regulatory T cells in long-lasting Graves disease. MiXCR, run by TCRdb on the multiplex PCR reads, gives a single entry per CDR3 protein. Seen here are 680,000 or so distinct CDR3 sequences, 16% observed once, and the top ten hold approximately 18%. These data also formed part of another study, on T cells in Graves' hyperthyroidism and ophthalmopathy.

This sample comprised peripheral blood mononuclear cells (PBMCs), obtained at new diagnosis, from a patient treated with antithyroid drugs. Receptor source: a woman aged 30 to 39 with Graves disease. Each CDR3 is given with its conserved first and last residue. The D gene is left open where the match is weak. Size tells how often a clone was seen (once, few, many) or the class of an expanded clone, and some rows leave it out.

cdr3_aa: CAISSPSGSQETQYF
cdr3_nt: TGTGCCATCTCCTCCCCCAGCGGGAGTCAAGAGACCCAGTACTTC
clone_size: NA
j_call: TRBJ2-5
d_call: TRBD2
v_call: TRBV10-3

cdr3_aa: CASSPDRTSYEQYF
cdr3_nt: TGTGCCAGCTCACCGGACAGGACTTCCTACGAGCAGTACTTC
clone_size: few
j_call: TRBJ2-7
d_call: TRBD1
v_call: TRBV18

cdr3_aa: CASRLEGTDTQYF
cdr3_nt: TGTGCCAGCAGACTAGAGGGCACAGATACGCAGTATTTT
clone_size: many
j_call: TRBJ2-3
d_call: NA
v_call: TRBV7-9

cdr3_aa: CASTATSSETQYF
cdr3_nt: TGTGCCAGTACAGCGACTAGCTCAGAGACCCAGTACTTC
clone_size: many
j_call: TRBJ2-5
d_call: TRBD2
v_call: TRBV2

cdr3_aa: CASSILSWSRSGNTIYF
cdr3_nt: TGTGCCAGTAGTATACTCAGTTGGAGTCGCTCTGGAAACACCATATATTTT
clone_size: NA
j_call: TRBJ1-3
d_call: NA
v_call: TRBV19

cdr3_aa: CASRAGTNTEAFF
cdr3_nt: TGTGCCAGCAGAGCAGGGACGAACACTGAAGCTTTCTTT
clone_size: many
j_call: TRBJ1-1
d_call: NA
v_call: TRBV25-1

cdr3_aa: CASSRGAGRATEAFF
cdr3_nt: TGTGCCAGCTCACGAGGGGCAGGGAGAGCCACTGAAGCTTTCTTT
clone_size: many
j_call: TRBJ1-1
d_call: NA
v_call: TRBV18

cdr3_aa: CATKLAGGDTGELFF
cdr3_nt: TGCGCCACCAAGCTAGCGGGAGGCGACACCGGGGAGCTGTTTTTT
clone_size: few
j_call: TRBJ2-2
d_call: TRBD2
v_call: TRBV5-1

cdr3_aa: CASSPPGRRTEAFF
cdr3_nt: TGTGCCAGCTCACCACCGGGGAGGCGGACTGAAGCTTTCTTT
clone_size: NA
j_call: TRBJ1-1
d_call: NA
v_call: TRBV18

cdr3_aa: CAGGVGNTDTQYF
cdr3_nt: TGTGCCGGGGGCGTCGGTAACACAGATACGCAGTATTTT
clone_size: many
j_call: TRBJ2-3
d_call: NA
v_call: TRBV28

cdr3_aa: CASSASTGGIGDTIYF
cdr3_nt: TGTGCCAGCAGCGCATCAACAGGGGGCATTGGTGACACCATATATTTT
clone_size: NA
j_call: TRBJ1-3
d_call: TRBD1
v_call: TRBV9

cdr3_aa: CASSLVPGQGNTEAFF
cdr3_nt: TGTGCCAGCAGCTTAGTTCCGGGACAGGGGAACACTGAAGCTTTCTTT
clone_size: NA
j_call: TRBJ1-1
d_call: TRBD1
v_call: TRBV7-2

cdr3_aa: CASSDRQGPGNQPQHF
cdr3_nt: TGTGCCAGCAGTGATAGACAGGGTCCGGGCAATCAGCCCCAGCATTTT
clone_size: many
j_call: TRBJ1-5
d_call: TRBD1
v_call: TRBV6-1

cdr3_aa: CASSIASGRGETQYF
cdr3_nt: TGCGCCAGCAGCATTGCTAGCGGGAGGGGAGAGACCCAGTACTTC
clone_size: NA
j_call: TRBJ2-5
d_call: TRBD2
v_call: TRBV5-1

cdr3_aa: CASSHSPGTEETQYF
cdr3_nt: TGTGCCAGCAGCCATTCGCCGGGGACAGAAGAGACCCAGTACTTC
clone_size: many
j_call: TRBJ2-5
d_call: TRBD1
v_call: TRBV3-1

cdr3_aa: CATPPLTSGILMGAGELFF
cdr3_nt: TGTGCCACTCCCCCCTTGACTAGCGGAATACTGATGGGGGCCGGGGAGCTGTTTTTT
clone_size: NA
j_call: TRBJ2-2
d_call: TRBD2
v_call: TRBV19

cdr3_aa: CAGGQSPDTQYF
cdr3_nt: TGTGCCGGAGGGCAGAGTCCAGATACGCAGTATTTT
clone_size: many
j_call: TRBJ2-3
d_call: NA
v_call: TRBV28

cdr3_aa: CASSPTSSVETQYF
cdr3_nt: TGCGCCAGCAGCCCGACTAGTTCGGTAGAGACCCAGTACTTC
clone_size: few
j_call: TRBJ2-5
d_call: NA
v_call: TRBV5-1

cdr3_aa: CASSQQGLKTQYF
cdr3_nt: TGTGCCAGCAGCCAACAGGGGTTGAAGACCCAGTACTTC
clone_size: NA
j_call: TRBJ2-5
d_call: TRBD1
v_call: TRBV12-3/TRBV12-4

cdr3_aa: CASSLGSSPYNEQFF
cdr3_nt: TGTGCCAGCAGCTTAGGTAGTTCCCCCTACAATGAGCAGTTCTTC
clone_size: NA
j_call: TRBJ2-1
d_call: NA
v_call: TRBV7-2

cdr3_aa: CASSPQGGANYGYTF
cdr3_nt: TGTGCCAGCAGTCCACAGGGGGGCGCTAACTATGGCTACACCTTC
clone_size: many
j_call: TRBJ1-2
d_call: TRBD1
v_call: TRBV12-3/TRBV12-4

cdr3_aa: CASSQERLTQYF
cdr3_nt: TGTGCCAGCAGCCAAGAAAGGTTGACGCAGTATTTT
clone_size: many
j_call: TRBJ2-3
d_call: NA
v_call: TRBV14

cdr3_aa: CSARDAVLNSNQPQHF
cdr3_nt: TGCAGTGCTAGAGACGCAGTCCTTAATAGCAATCAGCCCCAGCATTTT
clone_size: many
j_call: TRBJ1-5
d_call: NA
v_call: TRBV20-1

cdr3_aa: CASSRTSKGTTEAFF
cdr3_nt: TGTGCCAGCAGCCGGACGTCGAAAGGAACCACTGAAGCTTTCTTT
clone_size: many
j_call: TRBJ1-1
d_call: NA
v_call: TRBV12-3/TRBV12-4

cdr3_aa: CASSIAGESSYNEQFF
cdr3_nt: TGTGCCAGTAGTATAGCGGGGGAAAGCTCCTACAATGAGCAGTTCTTC
clone_size: many
j_call: TRBJ2-1
d_call: NA
v_call: TRBV19

cdr3_aa: CSVRRTEAFF
cdr3_nt: TGCAGTGTCCGACGCACTGAAGCTTTCTTT
clone_size: NA
j_call: TRBJ1-1
d_call: NA
v_call: TRBV20-1

cdr3_aa: CASSITVNSPLHF
cdr3_nt: TGTGCCAGTAGTATCACCGTAAATTCACCCCTCCACTTT
clone_size: few
j_call: TRBJ1-6
d_call: NA
v_call: TRBV19

cdr3_aa: CSAVARWDTLEKLFF
cdr3_nt: TGCAGTGCCGTCGCCCGGTGGGACACCCTTGAAAAACTGTTTTTT
clone_size: few
j_call: TRBJ1-4
d_call: NA
v_call: TRBV20-1

cdr3_aa: CSARLGTTNSPLHF
cdr3_nt: TGCAGTGCTAGACTCGGGACAACCAATTCACCCCTCCACTTT
clone_size: NA
j_call: TRBJ1-6
d_call: NA
v_call: TRBV20-1

cdr3_aa: CASSLGAGGDEQFF
cdr3_nt: TGCGCCAGCAGCTTGGGGGCAGGGGGAGATGAGCAGTTCTTC
clone_size: NA
j_call: TRBJ2-1
d_call: TRBD1
v_call: TRBV11-1

cdr3_aa: CASSLELVGGGTEAFF
cdr3_nt: TGCGCCAGCAGCTTGGAATTAGTCGGGGGGGGCACTGAAGCTTTCTTT
clone_size: few
j_call: TRBJ1-1
d_call: NA
v_call: TRBV5-1

cdr3_aa: CASSLAGTMNTEAFF
cdr3_nt: TGTGCCAGCAGCTTAGCGGGAACAATGAACACTGAAGCTTTCTTT
clone_size: few
j_call: TRBJ1-1
d_call: NA
v_call: TRBV7-9

cdr3_aa: CASTSRDKSSWTEAFF
cdr3_nt: TGTGCCAGCACGAGTAGGGACAAATCTTCTTGGACTGAAGCTTTCTTT
clone_size: many
j_call: TRBJ1-1
d_call: NA
v_call: TRBV6-1

cdr3_aa: CAWTRGQLVSTF
cdr3_nt: TGTGCCTGGACTCGGGGACAGTTAGTTTCCACCTTC
clone_size: many
j_call: TRBJ1-2
d_call: TRBD1
v_call: TRBV30

cdr3_aa: CSAKDWFGSSYNEQFF
cdr3_nt: TGCAGTGCTAAAGATTGGTTCGGGAGCTCCTACAATGAGCAGTTCTTC
clone_size: NA
j_call: TRBJ2-1
d_call: NA
v_call: TRBV20-1

cdr3_aa: CASSQSGDRLTLGEDEKLFF
cdr3_nt: TGTGCCAGCAGCCAATCGGGGGACAGGCTCACCTTGGGGGAGGATGAAAAACTGTTTTTT
clone_size: NA
j_call: TRBJ1-4
d_call: TRBD1
v_call: TRBV14

cdr3_aa: CSARDIKGWDRGLSNQPQHF
cdr3_nt: TGCAGTGCTAGAGACATAAAAGGTTGGGACAGGGGGCTTAGCAATCAGCCCCAGCATTTT
clone_size: few
j_call: TRBJ1-5
d_call: TRBD1
v_call: TRBV20-1

cdr3_aa: CASRRGDSPLHF
cdr3_nt: TGCGCCAGCAGGCGAGGGGATTCACCCCTCCACTTT
clone_size: few
j_call: TRBJ1-6
d_call: NA
v_call: TRBV5-1

cdr3_aa: CASSGREPNTEAFF
cdr3_nt: TGCGCCAGCAGCGGAAGGGAACCAAACACTGAAGCTTTCTTT
clone_size: many
j_call: TRBJ1-1
d_call: NA
v_call: TRBV5-1

cdr3_aa: CASSAWTGVNTEAFF
cdr3_nt: TGTGCCAGCAGTGCCTGGACAGGAGTGAACACTGAAGCTTTCTTT
clone_size: many
j_call: TRBJ1-1
d_call: TRBD1
v_call: TRBV6-1

cdr3_aa: CASSLLRGTNEKLFF
cdr3_nt: TGTGCCAGCAGCTTATTGAGGGGCACTAATGAAAAACTGTTTTTT
clone_size: many
j_call: TRBJ1-4
d_call: NA
v_call: TRBV11-2

cdr3_aa: CAWTWDRFSTEAFF
cdr3_nt: TGTGCCTGGACGTGGGACAGGTTTTCCACTGAAGCTTTCTTT
clone_size: few
j_call: TRBJ1-1
d_call: TRBD1
v_call: TRBV30

cdr3_aa: CASSIVHSSSYEQYF
cdr3_nt: TGTGCCAGTAGTATAGTTCACTCTAGCTCCTACGAGCAGTACTTC
clone_size: few
j_call: TRBJ2-7
d_call: NA
v_call: TRBV19

cdr3_aa: CASSVGWLSGNTIYF
cdr3_nt: TGTGCCAGCAGCGTAGGTTGGCTCTCTGGAAACACCATATATTTT
clone_size: few
j_call: TRBJ1-3
d_call: NA
v_call: TRBV9

cdr3_aa: CATDLSGRGYNEQFF
cdr3_nt: TGTGCCACCGACCTTAGCGGGAGGGGCTACAATGAGCAGTTCTTC
clone_size: once
j_call: TRBJ2-1
d_call: TRBD2
v_call: TRBV27

cdr3_aa: CASRTPGANVLAF
cdr3_nt: TGTGCCAGCAGGACTCCGGGGGCCAACGTCCTGGCTTTC
clone_size: NA
j_call: TRBJ2-6
d_call: NA
v_call: TRBV28

cdr3_aa: CASSRETSGPQETQYF
cdr3_nt: TGTGCCAGTAGTCGTGAGACTAGCGGGCCGCAAGAGACCCAGTACTTC
clone_size: NA
j_call: TRBJ2-5
d_call: TRBD2
v_call: TRBV19

cdr3_aa: CASTPMGRGGYTF
cdr3_nt: TGTGCCAGCACCCCTATGGGGAGGGGAGGCTACACCTTC
clone_size: many
j_call: TRBJ1-2
d_call: NA
v_call: TRBV28